This T cell receptor beta chain was profiled in a study of T cells in Graves' hyperthyroidism and ophthalmopathy (dated by TCRdb to between 2018 and 2020). Concerning the study at large: Peripheral blood was collected at initial diagnosis, before any treatment. TCR V-J signatures able to tell the groups apart were searched for in a discovery cohort of 90 to 100 patients, of whom roughly 42 had Graves' ophthalmopathy and some 60 had stable Graves' hyperthyroidism. Whether ophthalmopathy could be predicted prospectively was tested in an independent validation cohort made up of approximately 19 hyperthyroidism patients plus 17 patients who later progressed to ophthalmopathy. The 75 to 100 discovery patients were randomly divided into training and test sets at a 7:3 ratio. The study also compared thyroid tissue and blood T-cell repertoires from more than five Graves' hyperthyroidism patients. Once sampling was done, hyperthyroidism patients were given methimazole at a starting dose of 30 mg daily, whereas ophthalmopathy patients were given high-dose intravenous methylprednisolone. The paper reports TCR Vbeta CDR3 sequencing of 135 peripheral blood samples: approximately 41 ophthalmopathy, approximately 74 hyperthyroidism and 17 progressor patients.

Taken from cysteine to phenylalanine, the CDR3 has 15 residues. Only the CDR3 DNA is retained, 45 bases long and in frame from the first base. Trimmed from V: 6 bases; trimmed from J: 7 bases; junction bases lacking a gene match: 10. The germline V gene provides CDR1 MDHEN and CDR2 SYDVKM. This clonotype was observed many times. Its antigen specificity is not known. Base qualities are not recorded, but no much larger clone differs from it by a single base. Amplification of TCR beta CDR3 regions was carried out from RNA transcripts. A first-round RT-PCR of the TCR CDR3 used the HTBI primer set with the Qiagen OneStep RT-PCR kit. Libraries were constructed in a second round of multiplex PCR, after which size selection and purification were carried out. The libraries were sequenced on an Illumina HiSeq2000 using paired-end 100 bp reads. Under the source paper's analysis protocol: SOAPnuke was used to process the raw data, removing reads that contained adapters or uncalled bases, had a mean Phred below 15, or lacked an exact match to the constant primer or identifier. High-quality paired reads were merged with COPE v1.2.5, and unique nucleotide sequences were defined as clonotypes. MiTCR v1.1 was used to align clonotypes to the IMGT TRBV, TRBD and TRBJ reference segments. The analysis was restricted to V-J combinations with a frequency above 0.0001, which together covered 99% to 99.2% of the repertoires. A TCS score was defined as the ratio of F50 (clonal expansion) to E x V (chaos), with BLOSUM62-based TCRdist applied between CDR3 peptides within each V-J. Welch's t-statistics and random forest reduced fewer than 550 V-J features to about 12, which were used in a naive Bayes classifier (R e1071). The public reads were reanalyzed by TCRdb: fastp trimming at Q25, MiXCR alignment, in-frame beta chains only. CDR3 protein duplicates are merged, each entry listing the most common genes and DNA. For this entry, the V and J calls and clone size follow TCRdb and not the study's own pipeline. A total of around 350,000 distinct CDR3 sequences appear in this sample, approximately 19% of them only once. Approximately 4% of the sample rests with the top ten.

General findings and caveats noted by the study authors: Sample size was not statistically predetermined, and investigators were not blinded to group allocation. A model built on a 13 V-J signature distinguished ophthalmopathy from stable hyperthyroidism, reaching roughly 88% sensitivity and 81% to 83% specificity in cross-validation and 80%/75% in testing. Most expanded thyroid clonotypes (frequency above 0.001) were also found in blood, which suggests that blood repertoires may mirror thyroid immune responses. In validation, the model predicted progression to ophthalmopathy a median of roughly 6.1 months before onset, with around 70% sensitivity and 72.22% specificity.

Graves' hyperthyroidism was defined as stable when no progression to ophthalmopathy occurred over 18 months of follow-up. Hyperthyroidism patients were newly diagnosed, with disease duration under 2 months, and aged 18 to 65 years. Patients with uncontrolled infections, other autoimmune diseases, pregnancy or lactation were excluded. Clinical symptoms, serum thyroxine and TRAb, thyroid ultrasound, and orbital computed tomography formed the basis for the diagnoses. Ficoll-Paque density gradient centrifugation was used to isolate PBMCs from about 10 ml of fresh peripheral blood. Trizol reagent was used to extract total RNA, and RNA quality was then checked on an Agilent 2100 Bioanalyzer.

The TCR was taken from a woman aged 18-30 years with Graves' hyperthyroidism. This chain is built from TRBV28 and TRBJ2-2; TRBD1 aligns with 8 central bases. Sequencing was carried out using blood. The CDR3 region has the sequence CASSEPGGVVGELFF. The nucleotide sequence reads TGTGCCAGCAGCGAACCAGGGGGCGTTGTCGGGGAGCTGTTTTTT.